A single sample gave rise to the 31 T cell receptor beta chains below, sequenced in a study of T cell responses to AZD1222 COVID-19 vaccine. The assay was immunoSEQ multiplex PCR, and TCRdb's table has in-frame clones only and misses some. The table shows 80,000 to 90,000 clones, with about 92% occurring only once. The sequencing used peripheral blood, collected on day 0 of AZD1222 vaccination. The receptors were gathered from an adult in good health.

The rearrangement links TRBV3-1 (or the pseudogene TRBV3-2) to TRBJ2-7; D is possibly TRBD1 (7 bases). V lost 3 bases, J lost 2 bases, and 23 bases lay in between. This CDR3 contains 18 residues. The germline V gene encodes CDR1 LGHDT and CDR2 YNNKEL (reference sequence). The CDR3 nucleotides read TGTGCCAGCAGCCATGGGGGACAGATAGGAGGGGTCACCTACGAGCAGTACTTC. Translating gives CASSHGGQIGGVTYEQYF.

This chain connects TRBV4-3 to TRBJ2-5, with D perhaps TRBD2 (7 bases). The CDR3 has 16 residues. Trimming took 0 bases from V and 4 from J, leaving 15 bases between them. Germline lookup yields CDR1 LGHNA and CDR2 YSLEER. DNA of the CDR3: TGCGCCAGCAGCCAAGATGGGAGGGGGGGCGGAGAGACCCAGTACTTC. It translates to CASSQDGRGGGETQYF.

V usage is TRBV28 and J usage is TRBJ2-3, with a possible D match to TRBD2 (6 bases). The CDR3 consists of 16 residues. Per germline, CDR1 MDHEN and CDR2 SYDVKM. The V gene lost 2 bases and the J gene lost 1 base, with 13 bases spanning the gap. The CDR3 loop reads CASSLGGRKGTDTQYF. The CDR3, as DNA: TGTGCCAGCAGTTTAGGAGGGAGGAAGGGCACAGATACGCAGTATTTT.

The CDR3 DNA follows: TGTGCTAGTGGTTTGGACCCCCGCGCAGGGGGCTATGGCTACACCTTC. It translates to CASGLDPRAGGYGYTF. V gene TRBV12-5 combines with J gene TRBJ1-2; 7 bases line up with TRBD1. The germline CDR1 and CDR2 sequences are LGHNT and FRNRAP. Trimming cost V 1 base and J 4 bases; bases outside gene matches: 9. CDR3 length: 16 amino acids.

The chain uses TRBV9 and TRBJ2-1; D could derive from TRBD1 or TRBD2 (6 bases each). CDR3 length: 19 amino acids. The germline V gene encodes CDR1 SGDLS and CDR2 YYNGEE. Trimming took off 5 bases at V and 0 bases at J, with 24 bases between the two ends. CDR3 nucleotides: TGTGCCAGCAGTGAAGGGGGACTCCTGGGGATGAGCTCCTACAATGAGCAGTTCTTC. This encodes CASSEGGLLGMSSYNEQFF.

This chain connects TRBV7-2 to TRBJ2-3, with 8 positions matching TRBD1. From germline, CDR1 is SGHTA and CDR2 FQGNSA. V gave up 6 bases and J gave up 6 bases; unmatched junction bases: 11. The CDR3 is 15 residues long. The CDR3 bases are TGTGCCAGCAGACCGAACAGGGGGAGTCGCGATACGCAGTATTTT. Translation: CASRPNRGSRDTQYF.

In DNA, the CDR3 is TGTGCCAGCTCACCAGGGGGAACCAATTCACCCCTCCACTTT. This translates into CASSPGGTNSPLHF. The rearrangement uses TRBV18 and TRBJ1-6; D is possibly TRBD1 (5 bases). Germline V gene lookup returns CDR1 KGHSH and CDR2 LQKENI. This CDR3 has 14 residues. Trimming removed 2 bases at V and 7 bases at J, with 9 bases between.

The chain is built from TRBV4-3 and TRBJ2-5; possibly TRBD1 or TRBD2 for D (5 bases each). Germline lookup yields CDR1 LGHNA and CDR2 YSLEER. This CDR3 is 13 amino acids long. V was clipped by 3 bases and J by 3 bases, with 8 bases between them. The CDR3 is CASSQGVKETQYF. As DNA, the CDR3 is TGCGCCAGCAGCCAGGGGGTAAAAGAGACCCAGTACTTC.

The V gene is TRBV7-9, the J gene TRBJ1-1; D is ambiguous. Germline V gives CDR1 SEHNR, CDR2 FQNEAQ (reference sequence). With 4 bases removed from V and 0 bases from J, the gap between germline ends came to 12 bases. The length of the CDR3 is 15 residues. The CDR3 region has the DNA TGTGCCAGCAGCTCGCCGACGGGGATGAACACTGAAGCTTTCTTT. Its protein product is CASSSPTGMNTEAFF.

This CDR3 is CASSLLGSSYEQYF. In nucleotides, the CDR3 is TGTGCCAGCAGCTTGTTGGGAAGCTCCTACGAGCAGTACTTC. The chain couples TRBV5-5 to TRBJ2-7; D is unclear. The CDR3 length is 14 residues. Looked up from germline, CDR1 is SGHKS and CDR2 is YYEKEE (reference sequence). The V and J ends lost 1 base and 0 bases respectively, with 8 bases between them.

In nucleotides, the CDR3 is TGTGCCAGCTCTCTTAACCCCAGGGACCGGGGCTATGGCTACACCTTC. Encoded protein: CASSLNPRDRGYGYTF. V is TRBV18 and J is TRBJ1-2; possible D gene TRBD1, 5 bases. With 6 bases removed from V and 4 bases from J, the gap between germline ends came to 21 bases. There are 16 residues in the CDR3. Looked up from germline, CDR1 is KGHSH and CDR2 is LQKENI.

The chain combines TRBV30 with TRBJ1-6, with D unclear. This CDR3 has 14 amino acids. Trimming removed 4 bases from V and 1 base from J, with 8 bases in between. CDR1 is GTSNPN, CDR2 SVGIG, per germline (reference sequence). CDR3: CAWTRRSYNSPLHF. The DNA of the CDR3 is TGTGCCTGGACCCGTAGGTCCTATAATTCACCCCTCCACTTT.

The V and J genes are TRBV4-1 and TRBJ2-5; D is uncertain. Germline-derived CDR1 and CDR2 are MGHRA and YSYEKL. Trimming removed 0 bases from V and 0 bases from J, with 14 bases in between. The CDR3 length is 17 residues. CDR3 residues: CASSQDKAYLYQETQYF. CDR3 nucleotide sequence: TGCGCCAGCAGCCAAGATAAGGCCTACCTGTACCAAGAGACCCAGTACTTC.

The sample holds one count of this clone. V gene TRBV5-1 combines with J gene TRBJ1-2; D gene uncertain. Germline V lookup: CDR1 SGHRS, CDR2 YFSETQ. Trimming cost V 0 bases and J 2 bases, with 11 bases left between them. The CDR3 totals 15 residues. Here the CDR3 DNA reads TGCGCCAGCAGCTTGGGAGGGAACACCAACTATGGCTACACCTTC. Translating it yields CASSLGGNTNYGYTF.

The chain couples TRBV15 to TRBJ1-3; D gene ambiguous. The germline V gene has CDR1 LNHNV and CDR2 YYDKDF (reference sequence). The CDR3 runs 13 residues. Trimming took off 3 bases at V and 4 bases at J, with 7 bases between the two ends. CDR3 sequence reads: CATSRVLGNTIYF. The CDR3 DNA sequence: TGTGCCACCAGCAGGGTGCTCGGAAACACCATATATTTT.

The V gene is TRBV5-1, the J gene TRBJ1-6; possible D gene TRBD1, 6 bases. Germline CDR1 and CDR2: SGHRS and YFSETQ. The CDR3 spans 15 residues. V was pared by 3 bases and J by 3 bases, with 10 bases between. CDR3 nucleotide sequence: TGCGCCAGCAGCTCCGGGGGCCTCTATAATTCACCCCTCCACTTT. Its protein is CASSSGGLYNSPLHF. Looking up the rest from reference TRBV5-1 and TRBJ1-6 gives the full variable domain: KAGVTQTPRYLIKTRGQQVTLSCSPISGHRSVSWYQQTPGQGLQFLFEYFSETQRNKGNFPGRFSGRQFSNSRSEMNVSTLELGDSALYLCASSSGGLYNSPLHFGNGTRLTVT.

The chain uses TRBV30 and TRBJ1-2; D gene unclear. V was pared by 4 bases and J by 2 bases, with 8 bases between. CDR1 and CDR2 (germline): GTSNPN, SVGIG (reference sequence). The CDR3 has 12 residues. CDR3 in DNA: TGTGCCTGGACCCCTTCAAACTATGGCTACACCTTC. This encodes CAWTPSNYGYTF.

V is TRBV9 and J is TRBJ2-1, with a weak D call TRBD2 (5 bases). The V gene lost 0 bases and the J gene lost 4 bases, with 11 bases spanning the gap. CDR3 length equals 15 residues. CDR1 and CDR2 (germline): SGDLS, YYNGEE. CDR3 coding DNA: TGTGCCAGCAGCGTAGGGCTAGCAGATTACAATGAGCAGTTCTTC. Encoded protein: CASSVGLADYNEQFF.

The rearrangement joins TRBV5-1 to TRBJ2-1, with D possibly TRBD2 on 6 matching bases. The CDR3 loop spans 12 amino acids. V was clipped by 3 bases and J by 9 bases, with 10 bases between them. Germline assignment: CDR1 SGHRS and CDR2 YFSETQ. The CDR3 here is CASSSAGGEQFF. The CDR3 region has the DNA TGCGCCAGCAGCTCAGCCGGGGGTGAGCAGTTCTTC. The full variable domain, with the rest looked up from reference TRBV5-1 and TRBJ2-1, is KAGVTQTPRYLIKTRGQQVTLSCSPISGHRSVSWYQQTPGQGLQFLFEYFSETQRNKGNFPGRFSGRQFSNSRSEMNVSTLELGDSALYLCASSSAGGEQFFGPGTRLTVL.

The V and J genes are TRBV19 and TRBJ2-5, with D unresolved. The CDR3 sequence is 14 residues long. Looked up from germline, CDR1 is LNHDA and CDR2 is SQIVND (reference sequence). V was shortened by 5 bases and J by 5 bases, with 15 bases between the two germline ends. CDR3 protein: CASSDRALRETQYF. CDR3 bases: TGTGCCAGTAGTGACCGGGCCCTGAGGGAGACCCAGTACTTC.

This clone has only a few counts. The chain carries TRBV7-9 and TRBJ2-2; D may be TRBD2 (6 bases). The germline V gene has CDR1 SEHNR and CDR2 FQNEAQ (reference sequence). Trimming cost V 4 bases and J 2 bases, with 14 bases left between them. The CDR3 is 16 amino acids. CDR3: CASSSLSGSNTGELFF. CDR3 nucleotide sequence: TGTGCCAGCAGCTCTTTAAGCGGGTCCAACACCGGGGAGCTGTTTTTT.

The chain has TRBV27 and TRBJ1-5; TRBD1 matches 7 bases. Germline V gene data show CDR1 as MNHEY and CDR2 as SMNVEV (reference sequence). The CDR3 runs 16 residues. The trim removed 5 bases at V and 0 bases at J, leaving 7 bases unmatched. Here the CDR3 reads CASSLRQGPSNQPQHF. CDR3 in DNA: TGTGCCAGCAGTCTTAGACAGGGTCCTAGCAATCAGCCCCAGCATTTT.

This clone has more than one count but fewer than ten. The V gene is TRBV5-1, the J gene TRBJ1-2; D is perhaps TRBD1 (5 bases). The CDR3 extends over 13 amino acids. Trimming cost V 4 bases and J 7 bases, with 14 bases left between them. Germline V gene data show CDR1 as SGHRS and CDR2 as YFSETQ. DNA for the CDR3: TGCGCCAGCAGCACCACAGGTACATCTGGCTACACCTTC. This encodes CASSTTGTSGYTF.

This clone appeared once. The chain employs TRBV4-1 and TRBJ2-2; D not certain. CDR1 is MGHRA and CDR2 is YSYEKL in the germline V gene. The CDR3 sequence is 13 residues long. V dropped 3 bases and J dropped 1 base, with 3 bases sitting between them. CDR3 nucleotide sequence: TGCGCCAGCAGCCAGGGGAACACCGGGGAGCTGTTTTTT. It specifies CASSQGNTGELFF.

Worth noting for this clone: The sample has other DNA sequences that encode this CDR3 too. This chain's CDR3 is CASGLVLQPQHF. The CDR3 DNA reads TGTGCTAGTGGTTTGGTACTCCAGCCCCAGCATTTT. J is TRBJ1-5 and V is TRBV12-5; D is unclear. Germline V lookup: CDR1 LGHNT, CDR2 FRNRAP. Trimming cost V 0 bases and J 7 bases, with 4 bases left between them. CDR3 length: 12 residues.

This CDR3 is CASSPLGGAKAGELFF. The DNA for the CDR3 is TGTGCCAGCAGTCCTCTGGGGGGGGCTAAAGCCGGGGAGCTGTTTTTT. The rearrangement joins TRBV27 to TRBJ2-2; possible D gene TRBD2, 7 bases. The CDR3 totals 16 residues. Per the germline V gene, CDR1 is MNHEY and CDR2 is SMNVEV (reference sequence). V dropped 5 bases and J dropped 6 bases, with 19 bases sitting between them.

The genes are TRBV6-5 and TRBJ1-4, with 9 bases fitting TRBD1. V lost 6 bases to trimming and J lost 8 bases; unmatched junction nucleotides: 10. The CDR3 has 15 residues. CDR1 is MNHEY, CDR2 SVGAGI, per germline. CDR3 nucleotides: TGTGCCAGCAGCCCCACGGGACAGGGTTCGGAAAAACTGTTTTTT. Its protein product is CASSPTGQGSEKLFF.

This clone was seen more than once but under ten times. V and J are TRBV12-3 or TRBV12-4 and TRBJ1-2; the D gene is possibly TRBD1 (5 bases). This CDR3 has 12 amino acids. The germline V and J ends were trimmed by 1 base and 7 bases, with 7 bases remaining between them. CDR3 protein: CASSLGGAGYTF. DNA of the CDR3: TGTGCCAGCAGTTTAGGGGGCGCTGGCTACACCTTC.

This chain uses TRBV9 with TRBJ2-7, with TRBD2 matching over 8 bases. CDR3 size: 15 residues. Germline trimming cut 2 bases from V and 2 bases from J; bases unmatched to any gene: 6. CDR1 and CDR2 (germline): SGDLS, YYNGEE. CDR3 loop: CASSVTSGSAYEQYF. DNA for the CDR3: TGTGCCAGCAGCGTTACTAGCGGTTCTGCCTACGAGCAGTACTTC.

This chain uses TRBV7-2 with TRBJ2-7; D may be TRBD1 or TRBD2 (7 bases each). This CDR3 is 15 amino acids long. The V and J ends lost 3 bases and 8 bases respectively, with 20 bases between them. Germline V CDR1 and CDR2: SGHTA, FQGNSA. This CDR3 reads CASSFTPGQRDQQYF. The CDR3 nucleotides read TGTGCCAGCAGCTTTACCCCGGGACAGCGGGACCAGCAGTACTTC.

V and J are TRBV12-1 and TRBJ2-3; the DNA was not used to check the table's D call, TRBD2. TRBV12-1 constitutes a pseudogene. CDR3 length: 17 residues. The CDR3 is CASSFRLLITSADTQYF. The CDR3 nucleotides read TGTGCCAGCAGCTTCCGACTACTAATTACATCGGCCGATACGCAGTATTTT.